This T cell receptor beta chain was captured by sequencing in a study of OX40 agonist ivuxolimab in advanced cancers. Looking at the study overall: Patient treatment consisted of intravenous ivuxolimab administration every 2 weeks at 0.01 to 10 mg/kg. A diagnosis of hepatocellular carcinoma, melanoma, renal cell or head and neck cancer was present in dose-escalation patients. Three patients, one with hepatocellular carcinoma and two with cutaneous melanoma, achieved partial responses.

This table comes from immunoSEQ multiplex PCR, and its TCRdb copy is limited to in-frame clones, with some not included. The sample includes some 67,000 clones, over 75% of them seen just once. Trimming took off 5 bases at V and 7 bases at J, with 12 bases between the two ends. Per germline, CDR1 SGHTA and CDR2 FQGTGA. The CDR3 contains 13 residues. Concerning this clone: As yet, its antigen is unknown.

Regarding the study as a whole: On average, a greater number of expanded clones characterised CD8+ T cells relative to CD4+.

The clonotype was recovered from an adult with an advanced solid tumor such as melanoma, head and neck, liver or kidney cancer. The starting material was CD4+ or CD8+ T cells sorted from blood, obtained in a trial of the OX40 agonist ivuxolimab. The chain links TRBV7-3 to TRBJ1-5, with D possibly matching TRBD1 (5 bases). This CDR3 is CASSGGLGQPQHF. The CDR3, as DNA: TGTGCCAGCAGCGGGGGACTGGGACAGCCCCAGCATTTT.